Shown below are 12 T cell receptor beta chains from a single sample sequenced in a study of Graves' ophthalmopathy and Graves' hyperthyroidism. CDR3 regions of TCR beta were amplified from RNA transcripts. Scientists carried out first-round RT-PCR using HTBI primers and then a second-round multiplex PCR. TCRdb independently ran MiXCR on the multiplex PCR reads; one entry per CDR3 protein. The repertoire consists of about 370,000 distinct CDR3 sequences, with about a sixth occurring once and the leading ten covering 2.4%. The sample consisted of peripheral blood. These TCRs come from an adult woman with stable Graves' hyperthyroidism.

This clonotype appeared many times. V gene TRBV5-1 combines with J gene TRBJ2-7, with TRBD1 matching 11 bases. The CDR3 is made up of 14 amino acids. V shed 4 bases and J 3 bases; nucleotides not matched to a gene: 3. The germline gives CDR1 SGHRS, CDR2 YFSETQ. CDR3 coding DNA: TGCGCCAGCAGCATCGGGACAGGGGGCTACGAGCAGTACTTC. Amino acid sequence: CASSIGTGGYEQYF.

This clonotype was observed at least ten times. The V gene is TRBV5-1, the J gene TRBJ2-7, with D perhaps TRBD1 or TRBD2 (5 bases each). Germline loops: CDR1 SGHRS, CDR2 YFSETQ. V was clipped by 5 bases and J by 7 bases, with 16 bases between them. The CDR3 runs 13 residues. DNA for the CDR3: TGCGCCAGCAGTCGGGACGGTCGTATAGAGCAGTACTTC. Translation gives CASSRDGRIEQYF.

This clonotype was detected many times. The chain uses TRBV12-3 or TRBV12-4 and TRBJ1-2; no clear D. The CDR3 covers 17 residues. With 6 bases removed from V and 3 bases from J, the gap between germline ends came to 23 bases. The CDR3 loop reads CASSPLGVGNDYYGYTF. For the CDR3, the DNA is TGTGCCAGCAGCCCGCTAGGTGTAGGGAACGACTACTATGGCTACACCTTC.

As to this clonotype: A much larger clone differs from this one at a single base, so this may be a read error. This chain uses TRBV20-1 with TRBJ2-7; 9 nucleotides line up with TRBD1. CDR1 DFQATT and CDR2 SNEGSKA come from the germline V gene (reference sequence). This CDR3 has 13 amino acids. The V gene end was trimmed by 1 base and the J gene end by 3 bases; junction bases not matched to a gene: 1. The CDR3 sequence is CSARGQGDYEQYF. CDR3 bases: TGCAGTGCTAGAGGACAGGGGGACTACGAGCAGTACTTC.

This clonotype was counted many times. V is TRBV15 and J is TRBJ1-1, with TRBD1 as a possible D gene (5 bases). The germline V gene has CDR1 LNHNV and CDR2 YYDKDF (reference sequence). The CDR3 is 14 amino acids. V was pared by 5 bases and J by 0 bases, with 10 bases between. Here the CDR3 reads CATSPGNMNTEAFF. CDR3 nucleotide sequence: TGTGCCACCAGCCCAGGGAACATGAACACTGAAGCTTTCTTT.

This clonotype was found a few times. The chain employs TRBV4-1 and TRBJ2-5; the D gene is possibly TRBD2 (6 bases). CDR3 length: 14 residues. Trimming shortened V by 4 bases and J by 3 bases, and 12 bases separated the two germline ends. Germline loops: CDR1 MGHRA, CDR2 YSYEKL. The chain's CDR3 is CASSRGGAEETQYF. The CDR3 coding sequence is TGCGCCAGCAGCCGCGGCGGGGCGGAAGAGACCCAGTACTTC.

This clonotype was seen many times. The rearrangement joins TRBV7-9 to TRBJ2-7; TRBD1 aligns across 8 bases. The germline gives CDR1 SEHNR, CDR2 FQNEAQ (reference sequence). The ends lost 0 bases at V and 3 bases at J; junction bases unmatched: 1. This CDR3 has 14 residues. CDR3 amino acids: CASSLADRVYEQYF. CDR3 sequence (DNA): TGTGCCAGCAGCTTAGCGGACAGGGTCTACGAGCAGTACTTC.

The J gene is TRBJ1-6, the V gene TRBV20-1; D not resolved. V was clipped by 2 bases and J by 2 bases, with 7 bases between them. The CDR3 is made up of 14 amino acids. Germline values: CDR1 DFQATT, CDR2 SNEGSKA (reference sequence). CDR3 in amino acids: CSARKEPYNSPLHF. Written as DNA, the CDR3 is TGCAGTGCTAGAAAGGAGCCCTATAATTCACCCCTCCACTTT.

This clonotype was seen at least ten times. The chain is built from TRBV11-2 and TRBJ1-2; D is perhaps TRBD1 (5 bases). The CDR3 contains 19 residues. V was clipped by 5 bases and J by 6 bases, with 31 bases between them. Germline lookup yields CDR1 SGHAT and CDR2 FQNNGV. DNA of the CDR3: TGTGCCAGCAGCGAGTCGGGGACGGGGCGGGAACGACTCCGACATGGCTACACCTTC. As protein: CASSESGTGRERLRHGYTF.

This clonotype showed up many times. The chain employs TRBV12-3 or TRBV12-4 and TRBJ2-7; 9 nucleotides line up with TRBD2. Trimming cost V 3 bases and J 3 bases; bases outside gene matches: 3. The CDR3 covers 14 residues. As DNA, the CDR3 is TGTGCCAGCAGTTTTGGGACTAGCAGCTACGAGCAGTACTTC. This sequence encodes CASSFGTSSYEQYF.

This clonotype has a count of ten or more. The rearrangement uses TRBV4-1 and TRBJ1-2; 9 bases align to TRBD1. The CDR3 has 16 amino acids. Germline lookup yields CDR1 MGHRA and CDR2 YSYEKL. V trimming: 0 bases; J trimming: 7 bases; junction bases outside the gene matches: 9. CDR3 in amino acids: CASSQDDTGGSRGYTF. The CDR3 DNA sequence: TGCGCCAGCAGCCAAGATGACACAGGGGGCTCACGTGGCTACACCTTC.

This clonotype was observed many times. The chain combines TRBV7-8 with TRBJ1-3; 7 bases are shared with TRBD1. The trim removed 5 bases at V and 4 bases at J, leaving 8 bases unmatched. The germline CDR1 and CDR2 sequences are SGHVS and FQNEAQ. The CDR3 has 15 residues. The CDR3 sequence is CASSPELGGGNTIYF. CDR3 nucleotide sequence: TGTGCCAGCAGCCCCGAATTAGGGGGCGGAAACACCATATATTTT.